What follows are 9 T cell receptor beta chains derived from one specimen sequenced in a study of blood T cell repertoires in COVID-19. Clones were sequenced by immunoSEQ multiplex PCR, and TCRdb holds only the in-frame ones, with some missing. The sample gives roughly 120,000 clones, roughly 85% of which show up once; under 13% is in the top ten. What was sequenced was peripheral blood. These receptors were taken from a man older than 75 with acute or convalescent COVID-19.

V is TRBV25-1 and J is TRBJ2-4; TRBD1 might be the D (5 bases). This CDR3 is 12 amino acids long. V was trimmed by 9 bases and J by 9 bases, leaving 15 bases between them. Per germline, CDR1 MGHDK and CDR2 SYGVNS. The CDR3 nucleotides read TGTGCCAGTCCCCTAGGGGTAGGCATTCAGTACTTC. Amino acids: CASPLGVGIQYF.

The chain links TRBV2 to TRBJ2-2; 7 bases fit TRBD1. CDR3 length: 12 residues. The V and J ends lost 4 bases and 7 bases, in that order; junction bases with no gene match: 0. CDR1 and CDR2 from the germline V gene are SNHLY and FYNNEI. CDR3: CASSGTGGELFF. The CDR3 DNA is TGTGCCAGCAGTGGGACAGGCGGGGAGCTGTTTTTT.

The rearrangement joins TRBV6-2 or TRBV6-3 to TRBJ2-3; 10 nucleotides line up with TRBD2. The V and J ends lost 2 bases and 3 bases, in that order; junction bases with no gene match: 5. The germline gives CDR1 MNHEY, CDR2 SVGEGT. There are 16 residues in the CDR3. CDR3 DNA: TGTGCCAGCAGTTACCCTTCTAGCGGGGGTACAGATACGCAGTATTTT. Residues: CASSYPSSGGTDTQYF.

The CDR3 loop is CASTLNPGQGPNEQFF. CDR3 DNA sequence: TGTGCCAGTACCCTAAACCCAGGACAGGGGCCCAATGAGCAGTTCTTC. The genes are TRBV19 and TRBJ2-1; 9 bases are shared with TRBD1. The CDR3 is made up of 16 amino acids. Germline loops: CDR1 LNHDA, CDR2 SQIVND (reference sequence). The V and J ends lost 7 bases and 6 bases, in that order; junction bases with no gene match: 13.

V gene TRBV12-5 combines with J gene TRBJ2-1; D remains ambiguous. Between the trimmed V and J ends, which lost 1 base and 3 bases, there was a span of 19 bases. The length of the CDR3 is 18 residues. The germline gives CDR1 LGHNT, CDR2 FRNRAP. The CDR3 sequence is CASGLAIGARLGYNEQFF. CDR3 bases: TGTGCTAGTGGTTTGGCCATTGGAGCGAGGCTTGGCTACAATGAGCAGTTCTTC.

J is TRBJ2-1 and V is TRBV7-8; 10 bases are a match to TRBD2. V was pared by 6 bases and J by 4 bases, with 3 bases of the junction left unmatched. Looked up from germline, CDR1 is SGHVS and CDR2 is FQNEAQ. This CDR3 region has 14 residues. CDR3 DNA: TGTGCCAGCAGGCTAGCGGGAGAGTACAATGAGCAGTTCTTC. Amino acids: CASRLAGEYNEQFF.

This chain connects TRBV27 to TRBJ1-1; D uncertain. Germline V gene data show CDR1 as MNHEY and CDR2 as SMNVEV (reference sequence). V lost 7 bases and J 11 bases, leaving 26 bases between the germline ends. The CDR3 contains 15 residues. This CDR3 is CASTTLTKTQFRAFF. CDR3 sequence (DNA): TGTGCCAGCACCACCCTAACAAAAACACAGTTCAGGGCTTTCTTT.

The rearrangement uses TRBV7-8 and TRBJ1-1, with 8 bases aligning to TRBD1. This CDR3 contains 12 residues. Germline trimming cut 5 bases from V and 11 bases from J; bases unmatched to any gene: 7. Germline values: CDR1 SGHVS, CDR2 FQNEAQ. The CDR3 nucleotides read TGTGCCAGCAGCCCCCGACAGGGGCGGGCTTTCTTT. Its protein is CASSPRQGRAFF.

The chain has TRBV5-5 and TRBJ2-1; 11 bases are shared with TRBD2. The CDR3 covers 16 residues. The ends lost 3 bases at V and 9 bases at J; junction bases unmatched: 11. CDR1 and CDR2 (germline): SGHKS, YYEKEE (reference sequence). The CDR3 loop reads CASSSLAGGAMGEQFF. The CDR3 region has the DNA TGTGCCAGCAGCTCATTAGCGGGAGGGGCTATGGGTGAGCAGTTCTTC.